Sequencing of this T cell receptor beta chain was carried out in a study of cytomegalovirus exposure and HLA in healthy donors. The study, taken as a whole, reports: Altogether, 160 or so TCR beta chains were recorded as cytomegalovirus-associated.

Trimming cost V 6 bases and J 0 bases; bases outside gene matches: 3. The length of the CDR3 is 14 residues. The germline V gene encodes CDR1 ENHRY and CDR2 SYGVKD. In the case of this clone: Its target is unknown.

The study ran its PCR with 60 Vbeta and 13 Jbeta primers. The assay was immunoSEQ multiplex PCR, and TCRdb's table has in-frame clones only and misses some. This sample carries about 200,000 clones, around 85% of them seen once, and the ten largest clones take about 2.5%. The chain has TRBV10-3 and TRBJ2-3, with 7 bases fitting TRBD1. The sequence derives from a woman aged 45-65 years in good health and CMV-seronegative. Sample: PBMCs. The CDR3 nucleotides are TGTGCCATCAGGAGGGACAGAAGCACAGATACGCAGTATTTT. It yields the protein CAIRRDRSTDTQYF.